This T cell receptor beta chain was sequenced for a study of cytomegalovirus exposure and HLA in healthy donors. Study-wide points: High sensitivity and specificity were reportedly achieved when the classifier diagnosed cytomegalovirus status.

The PCR employed 60 Vbeta primers together with 13 Jbeta primers. The data were produced by immunoSEQ multiplex PCR, yet TCRdb's version contains in-frame clones alone and is incomplete. The data show about 120,000 clones, approximately 80% seen once. Despite likely unrecorded immune exposures, the donors were nominally healthy at the time of sampling. Investigators did not record CMV serostatus for this donor. Trimming took off 8 bases at V and 2 bases at J, with 17 bases between the two ends. CDR3 length: 15 amino acids. CDR1 and CDR2 (germline): SGHRS, YFSETQ. As to this clone: Its antigen is unidentified.

The clonotype originates from a human donor in good health. The chain combines TRBV5-1 with TRBJ2-1, with D possibly TRBD2 on 6 matching bases. Sequenced: PBMCs. This CDR3 is CASNRGGDTYNEQFF. DNA for the CDR3: TGCGCCAGTAATAGAGGAGGGGATACCTACAATGAGCAGTTCTTC.